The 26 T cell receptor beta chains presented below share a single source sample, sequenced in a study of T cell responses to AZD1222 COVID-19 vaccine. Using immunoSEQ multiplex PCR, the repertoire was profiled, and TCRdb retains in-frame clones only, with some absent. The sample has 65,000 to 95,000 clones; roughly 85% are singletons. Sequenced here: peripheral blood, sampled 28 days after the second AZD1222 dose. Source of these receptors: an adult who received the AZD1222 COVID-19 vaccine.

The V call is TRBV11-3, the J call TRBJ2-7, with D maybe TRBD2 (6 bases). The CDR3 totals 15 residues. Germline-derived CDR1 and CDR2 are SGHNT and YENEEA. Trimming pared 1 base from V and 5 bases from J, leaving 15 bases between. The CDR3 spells CASSLAGGSTNEQYF. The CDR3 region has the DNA TGTGCCAGCAGCTTAGCTGGGGGGAGTACGAACGAGCAGTACTTC.

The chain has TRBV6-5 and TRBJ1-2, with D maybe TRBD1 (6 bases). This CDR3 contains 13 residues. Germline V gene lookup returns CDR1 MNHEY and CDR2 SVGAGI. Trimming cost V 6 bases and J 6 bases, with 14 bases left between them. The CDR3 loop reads CASSQRRGHGYTF. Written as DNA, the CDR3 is TGTGCCAGCAGCCAAAGGCGGGGGCATGGCTACACCTTC.

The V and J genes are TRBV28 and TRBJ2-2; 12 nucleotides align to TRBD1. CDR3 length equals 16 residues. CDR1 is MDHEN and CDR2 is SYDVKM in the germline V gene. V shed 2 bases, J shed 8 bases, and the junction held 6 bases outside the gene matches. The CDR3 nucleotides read TGTGCCAGCAGTTTAGGGACAGGGGGCAATTCTGGGGAGCTGTTTTTT. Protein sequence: CASSLGTGGNSGELFF.

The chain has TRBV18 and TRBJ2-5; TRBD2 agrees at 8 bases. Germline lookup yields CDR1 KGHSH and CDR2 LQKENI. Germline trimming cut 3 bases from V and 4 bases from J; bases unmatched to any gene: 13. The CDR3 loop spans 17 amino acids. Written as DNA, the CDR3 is TGTGCCAGCTCACCGTTTGTCGGCGCGGGGGGAGGAGAGACCCAGTACTTC. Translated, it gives CASSPFVGAGGGETQYF.

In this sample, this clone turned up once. The CDR3, as DNA: TGTGCCAGTAGTATATTAGGACAGGGAGAAAATGAGCAGTTCTTC. Translation: CASSILGQGENEQFF. The chain couples TRBV19 to TRBJ2-1; the match to TRBD1 covers 8 bases. Germline CDR1 and CDR2: LNHDA and SQIVND (reference sequence). This CDR3 spans 15 amino acids. The J segment lost 7 bases and the V segment lost 2 bases, leaving 7 bases of the junction unmatched.

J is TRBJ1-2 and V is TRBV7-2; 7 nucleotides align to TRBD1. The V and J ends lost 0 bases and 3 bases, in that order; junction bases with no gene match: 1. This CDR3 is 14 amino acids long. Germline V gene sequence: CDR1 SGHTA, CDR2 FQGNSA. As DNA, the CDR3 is TGTGCCAGCAGCTTAGCGGGACAGCACTATGGCTACACCTTC. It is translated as CASSLAGQHYGYTF.

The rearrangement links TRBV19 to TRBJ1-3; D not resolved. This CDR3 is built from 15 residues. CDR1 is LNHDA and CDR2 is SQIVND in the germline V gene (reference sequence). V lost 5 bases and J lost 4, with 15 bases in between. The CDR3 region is CASSSTVSGGNTIYF. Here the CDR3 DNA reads TGTGCCAGTAGTTCGACGGTCTCGGGAGGAAACACCATATATTTT.

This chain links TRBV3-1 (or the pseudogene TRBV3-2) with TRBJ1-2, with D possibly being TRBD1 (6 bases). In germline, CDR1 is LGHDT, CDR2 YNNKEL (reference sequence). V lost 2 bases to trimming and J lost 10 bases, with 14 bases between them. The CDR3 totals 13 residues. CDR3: CASSQLGGLYYTF. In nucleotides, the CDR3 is TGTGCCAGCAGCCAACTGGGGGGGCTCTACTACACCTTC.

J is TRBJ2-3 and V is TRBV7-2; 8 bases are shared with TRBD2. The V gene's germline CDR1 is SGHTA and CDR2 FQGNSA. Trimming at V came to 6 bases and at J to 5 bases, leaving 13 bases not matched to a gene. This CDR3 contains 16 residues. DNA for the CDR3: TGTGCCAGCAGGGCGGGGGGTTCCGGGGCACAAGATACGCAGTATTTT. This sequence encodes CASRAGGSGAQDTQYF.

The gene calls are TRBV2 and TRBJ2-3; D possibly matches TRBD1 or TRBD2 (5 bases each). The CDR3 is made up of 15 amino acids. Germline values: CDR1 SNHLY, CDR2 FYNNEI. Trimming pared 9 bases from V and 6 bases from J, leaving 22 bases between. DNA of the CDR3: TGTGCCAGTGGGCCAGGGAGCCTAACCCTGGATACGCAGTATTTT. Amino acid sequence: CASGPGSLTLDTQYF.

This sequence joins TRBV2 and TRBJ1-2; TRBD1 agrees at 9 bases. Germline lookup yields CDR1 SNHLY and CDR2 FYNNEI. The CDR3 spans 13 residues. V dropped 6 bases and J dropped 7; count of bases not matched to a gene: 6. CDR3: CASRQDRGAGYTF. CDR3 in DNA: TGTGCCAGCAGACAAGACAGGGGGGCTGGCTACACCTTC.

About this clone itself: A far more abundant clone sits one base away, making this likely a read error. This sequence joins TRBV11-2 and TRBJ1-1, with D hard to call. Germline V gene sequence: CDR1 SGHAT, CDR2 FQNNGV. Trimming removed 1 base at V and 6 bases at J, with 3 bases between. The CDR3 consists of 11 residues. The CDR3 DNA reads TGTGCCAGCAGCTTAGGCGCTGAAGCTTTCTTT. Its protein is CASSLGAEAFF.

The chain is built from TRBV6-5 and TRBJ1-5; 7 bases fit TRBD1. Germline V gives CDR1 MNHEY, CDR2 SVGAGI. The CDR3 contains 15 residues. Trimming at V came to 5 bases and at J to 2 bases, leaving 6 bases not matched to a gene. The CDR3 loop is CASSLFQGGNQPQHF. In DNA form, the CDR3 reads TGTGCCAGCAGTCTTTTTCAGGGGGGCAATCAGCCCCAGCATTTT.

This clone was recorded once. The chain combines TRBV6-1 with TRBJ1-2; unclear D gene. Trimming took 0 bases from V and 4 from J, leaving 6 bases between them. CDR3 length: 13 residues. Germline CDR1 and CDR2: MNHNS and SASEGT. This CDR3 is CASSEANSYGYTF. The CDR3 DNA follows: TGTGCCAGCAGTGAAGCTAACTCCTATGGCTACACCTTC.

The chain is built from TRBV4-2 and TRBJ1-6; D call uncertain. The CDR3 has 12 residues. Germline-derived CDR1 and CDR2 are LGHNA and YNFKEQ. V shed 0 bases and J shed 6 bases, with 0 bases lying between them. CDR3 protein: CASSQDNSPLHF. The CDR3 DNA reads TGTGCCAGCAGCCAAGATAATTCACCCCTCCACTTT.

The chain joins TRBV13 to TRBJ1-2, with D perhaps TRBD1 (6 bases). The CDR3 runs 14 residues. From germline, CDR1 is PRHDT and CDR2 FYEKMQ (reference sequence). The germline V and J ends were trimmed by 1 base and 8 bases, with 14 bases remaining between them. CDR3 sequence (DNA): TGTGCCAGCAGCTTAGCCACAGGGATCGGCGGCTACACCTTC. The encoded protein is CASSLATGIGGYTF.

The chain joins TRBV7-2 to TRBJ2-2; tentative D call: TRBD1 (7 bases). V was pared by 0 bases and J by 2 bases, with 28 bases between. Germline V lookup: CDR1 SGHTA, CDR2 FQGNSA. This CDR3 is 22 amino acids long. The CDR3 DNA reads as TGTGCCAGCAGCTTAGCGGGCAGGGGGTTCGTGACTAGGGTTGGAAACACCGGGGAGCTGTTTTTT. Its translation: CASSLAGRGFVTRVGNTGELFF.

The CDR3 is CASSLDLLEQYF. The CDR3 nucleotides are TGTGCCAGCAGCTTAGATCTCTTGGAGCAGTACTTC. The chain links TRBV11-2 to TRBJ2-7; D remains unclear. V gave up 0 bases and J gave up 7 bases, with 7 bases separating them. CDR3 length equals 12 residues. Germline CDR1 and CDR2: SGHAT and FQNNGV.

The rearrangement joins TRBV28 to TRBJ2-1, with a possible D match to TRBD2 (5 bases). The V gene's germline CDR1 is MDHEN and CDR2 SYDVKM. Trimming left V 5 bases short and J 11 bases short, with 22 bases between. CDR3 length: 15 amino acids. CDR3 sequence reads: CASSPQWNSVNKQFF. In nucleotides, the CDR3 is TGTGCCAGCAGTCCTCAGTGGAATAGCGTGAATAAGCAGTTCTTC.

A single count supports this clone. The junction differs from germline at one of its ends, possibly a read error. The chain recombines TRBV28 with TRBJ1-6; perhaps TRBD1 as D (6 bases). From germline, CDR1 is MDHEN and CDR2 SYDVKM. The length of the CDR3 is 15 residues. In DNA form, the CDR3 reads TGTGCCAGCAGTTTATCCGACAGGATTAATTTACCCCTCCACTTT. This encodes CASSLSDRINLPLHF.

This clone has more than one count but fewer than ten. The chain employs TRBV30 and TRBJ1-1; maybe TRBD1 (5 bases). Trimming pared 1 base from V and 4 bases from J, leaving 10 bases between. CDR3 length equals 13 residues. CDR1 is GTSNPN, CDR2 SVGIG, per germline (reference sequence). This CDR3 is CAWSGGGSTEAFF. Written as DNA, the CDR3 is TGTGCCTGGAGTGGGGGGGGGTCCACTGAAGCTTTCTTT.

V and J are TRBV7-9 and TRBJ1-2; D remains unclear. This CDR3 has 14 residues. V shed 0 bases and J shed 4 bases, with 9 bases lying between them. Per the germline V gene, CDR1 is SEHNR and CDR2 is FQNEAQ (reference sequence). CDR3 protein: CASSLAGQRYGYTF. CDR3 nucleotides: TGTGCCAGCAGCTTAGCAGGGCAGCGCTATGGCTACACCTTC.

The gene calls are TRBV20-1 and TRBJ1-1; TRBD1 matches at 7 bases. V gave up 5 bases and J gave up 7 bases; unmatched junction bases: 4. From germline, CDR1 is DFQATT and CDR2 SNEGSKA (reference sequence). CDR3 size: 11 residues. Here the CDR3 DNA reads TGCAGTGCTGAGAGGGGGCATGAAGCTTTCTTT. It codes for CSAERGHEAFF.

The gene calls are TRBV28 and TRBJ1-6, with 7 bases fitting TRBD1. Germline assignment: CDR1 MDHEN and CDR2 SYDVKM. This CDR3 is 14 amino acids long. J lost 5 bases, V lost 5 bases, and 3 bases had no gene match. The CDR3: CASSGGQDNSPLHF. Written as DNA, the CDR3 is TGTGCCAGCAGTGGCGGACAGGATAATTCACCCCTCCACTTT.

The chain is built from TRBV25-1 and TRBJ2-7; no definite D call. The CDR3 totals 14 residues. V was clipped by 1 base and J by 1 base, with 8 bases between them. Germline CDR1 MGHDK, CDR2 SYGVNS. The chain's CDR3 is CASSESGRSYEQYF. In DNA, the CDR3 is TGTGCCAGCAGTGAATCTGGCAGATCCTACGAGCAGTACTTC.

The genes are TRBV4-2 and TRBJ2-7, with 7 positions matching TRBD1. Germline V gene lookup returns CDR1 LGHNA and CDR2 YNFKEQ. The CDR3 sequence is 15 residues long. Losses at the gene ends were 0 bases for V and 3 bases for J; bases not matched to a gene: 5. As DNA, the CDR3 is TGTGCCAGCAGCCAAGAGACAGGGTGGGTCTACGAGCAGTACTTC. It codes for CASSQETGWVYEQYF.